The next 27 T cell receptor beta chains were all read from a single sample in a study of early stage breast cancer tumors. Sequencing used immunoSEQ multiplex PCR; TCRdb keeps in-frame clones, though not all of them. The profile shows fewer than 75,000 clones, roughly 80% of them singletons. Sequenced input: blood. The receptors shown here come from a young adult with breast cancer.

This rearrangement joins TRBV11-3 to TRBJ2-3; D is unclear. Germline V gene data show CDR1 as SGHNT and CDR2 as YENEEA. The V gene lost 5 bases and the J gene lost 1 base, with 7 bases spanning the gap. This CDR3 has 13 residues. CDR3 DNA: TGTGCCAGCAGCGTCGCCCGCACAGATACGCAGTATTTT. The encoded protein is CASSVARTDTQYF. The full variable domain, in which reference TRBV11-3 and TRBJ2-3 provide the parts outside the CDR3, is EAGVVQSPRYKIIEKKQPVAFWCNPISGHNTLYWYLQNLGQGPELLIRYENEEAVDDSQLPKDRFSAERLKGVDSTLKIQPAELGDSAVYLCASSVARTDTQYFGPGTRLTVL.

The chain recombines TRBV19 with TRBJ2-1; D may be TRBD1 (6 bases). From germline, CDR1 is LNHDA and CDR2 SQIVND (reference sequence). CDR3 length: 21 amino acids. V gave up 2 bases and J gave up 2 bases, with 28 bases separating them. The CDR3 reads CASSIQSNHRSKGGPYNEQFF. The CDR3 bases are TGTGCCAGTAGTATACAATCAAATCACCGGTCCAAAGGGGGACCCTACAATGAGCAGTTCTTC.

The chain links TRBV5-6 to TRBJ2-5; D is unresolved. From germline, CDR1 is SGHDT and CDR2 YYEEEE. Trimming removed 2 bases at V and 4 bases at J, with 12 bases between. The CDR3 is 14 residues long. The CDR3 nucleotides read TGTGCCAGCAGCTTTAAGGTCCGAGGAGAGACCCAGTACTTC. Its protein product is CASSFKVRGETQYF.

This chain uses TRBV18 with TRBJ1-1; maybe TRBD1 (6 bases). The germline V gene has CDR1 KGHSH and CDR2 LQKENI. CDR3 length: 15 amino acids. The V and J ends lost 3 bases and 0 bases respectively, with 11 bases between them. The CDR3: CASSPPDRLNTEAFF. The CDR3 DNA reads as TGTGCCAGCTCACCTCCAGACAGGCTGAACACTGAAGCTTTCTTT.

V usage is TRBV29-1 and J usage is TRBJ2-6, with D perhaps TRBD1 (5 bases). V was pared by 5 bases and J by 0 bases, with 14 bases between. The CDR3 is 16 residues long. Per the germline V gene, CDR1 is SQVTM and CDR2 is ANQGSEA. This CDR3 is CSVTTRDSSGANVLTF. The DNA for the CDR3 is TGCAGCGTTACAACCCGAGACAGCTCTGGGGCCAACGTCCTGACTTTC. Full variable domain (remainder filled in from reference TRBV29-1 and TRBJ2-6): SAVISQKPSRDICQRGTSLTIQCQVDSQVTMMFWYRQQPGQSLTLIATANQGSEATYESGFVIDKFPISRPNLTFSTLTVSNMSPEDSSIYLCSVTTRDSSGANVLTFGAGSRLTVL.

The chain is built from TRBV7-9 and TRBJ2-7; no reliable D call. The CDR3 covers 15 residues. Trimming took 4 bases from V and 0 from J, leaving 13 bases between them. Germline V lookup: CDR1 SEHNR, CDR2 FQNEAQ (reference sequence). CDR3 residues: CASSSSPGVSYEQYF. CDR3 bases: TGTGCCAGCAGCTCCTCTCCTGGGGTCTCCTACGAGCAGTACTTC.

The chain joins TRBV10-1 to TRBJ2-1; TRBD2 agrees at 8 bases. Germline assignment: CDR1 WNHNN and CDR2 SYGVQD (reference sequence). This CDR3 has 13 amino acids. Trimming took 5 bases from V and 9 from J; bases not matched to a gene: 6. Here the CDR3 reads CASSPLAGREQFF. For the CDR3, the DNA is TGCGCCAGCAGTCCATTAGCGGGACGTGAGCAGTTCTTC.

This clone was found once. The chain's CDR3 is CASSGLLAGRSYEQYF. The CDR3 region has the DNA TGTGCCAGCAGCGGATTACTAGCGGGCCGCTCCTACGAGCAGTACTTC. J is TRBJ2-7 and V is TRBV7-2, with 9 bases identical to TRBD2. The CDR3 has 16 amino acids. Trimming removed 5 bases from V and 0 bases from J; junction bases left unmatched: 8. Germline lookup yields CDR1 SGHTA and CDR2 FQGNSA.

This chain links TRBV9 with TRBJ2-7, with 9 nucleotides matching TRBD1. From germline, CDR1 is SGDLS and CDR2 YYNGEE. This CDR3 is 14 amino acids long. Unmatched junction bases numbered 4, after V lost 0 bases and J lost 6 bases. For the CDR3, the DNA is TGTGCCAGCAGCGTAGCTTACAGGGGGCGCGAGCAGTACTTC. Translating it yields CASSVAYRGREQYF.

The genes are TRBV6-5 and TRBJ2-7; TRBD1 matches 7 bases. J lost 6 bases, V lost 2 bases, and 1 base had no gene match. There are 12 residues in the CDR3. Per the germline V gene, CDR1 is MNHEY and CDR2 is SVGAGI. In DNA, the CDR3 is TGTGCCAGCAGTTACAGGGGGCGCGAGCAGTACTTC. It yields the protein CASSYRGREQYF.

This clone was detected once. This rearrangement joins TRBV5-1 to TRBJ2-1; TRBD2 aligns across 13 bases. In germline, CDR1 is SGHRS, CDR2 YFSETQ. The CDR3 length is 15 residues. V dropped 3 bases and J dropped 6; count of bases not matched to a gene: 3. The CDR3 DNA sequence: TGCGCCAGCAGCTCGGGACTAGCGGGACTCAATGAGCAGTTCTTC. Translated, it gives CASSSGLAGLNEQFF. Full variable domain (remainder filled in from reference TRBV5-1 and TRBJ2-1): KAGVTQTPRYLIKTRGQQVTLSCSPISGHRSVSWYQQTPGQGLQFLFEYFSETQRNKGNFPGRFSGRQFSNSRSEMNVSTLELGDSALYLCASSSGLAGLNEQFFGPGTRLTVL.

The CDR3 nucleotides are TGCGCCAGCAGCCAAGATATAGGAGAGGGCCAAGAGACCCAGTACTTC. Translated: CASSQDIGEGQETQYF. The chain employs TRBV4-3 and TRBJ2-5, with D possibly being TRBD2 (5 bases). The germline V gene has CDR1 LGHNA and CDR2 YSLEER. The CDR3 has 16 amino acids. The ends were cut back, 0 bases at V and 1 base at J, with 12 bases in the middle.

This chain connects TRBV4-1 to TRBJ1-3; no firm D call. V was cut by 4 bases and J by 2 bases, with 18 bases left in between. The germline gives CDR1 MGHRA, CDR2 YSYEKL. CDR3 length: 17 residues. CDR3 coding DNA: TGCGCCAGCAGCCCCCCGGGGTCGTTGGGCCCTGGAAACACCATATATTTT. Translation gives CASSPPGSLGPGNTIYF.

The sample holds a few counts of this clone. The V and J genes are TRBV7-9 and TRBJ1-1, with no clear D. Germline V CDR1 and CDR2: SEHNR, FQNEAQ (reference sequence). The CDR3 consists of 11 residues. Trimming took 5 bases from V and 11 from J, leaving 12 bases between them. The CDR3 coding sequence is TGTGCCAGCAGCCAAACCCTGGAGGCTTTCTTT. Translating it yields CASSQTLEAFF. Based on the CDR3 plus reference TRBV7-9 and TRBJ1-1, the full variable domain is DTGVSQNPRHKITKRGQNVTFRCDPISEHNRLYWYRQTLGQGPEFLTYFQNEAQLEKSRLLSDRFSAERPKGSFSTLEIQRTEQGDSAMYLCASSQTLEAFFGQGTRLTVV.

This sequence joins TRBV5-1 and TRBJ2-5; perhaps TRBD2 as D (7 bases). CDR3 length: 16 amino acids. Per the germline V gene, CDR1 is SGHRS and CDR2 is YFSETQ. V was clipped by 0 bases and J by 5 bases, with 17 bases between them. The CDR3 DNA reads TGCGCCAGCAGCTTGGCTGGGGGGGCCGAGTGGGAGACCCAGTACTTC. This sequence encodes CASSLAGGAEWETQYF.

This clone occurred a few times. The chain recombines TRBV7-9 with TRBJ2-4; tentatively, D is TRBD1 or TRBD2 (5 bases each). The germline V gene has CDR1 SEHNR and CDR2 FQNEAQ (reference sequence). The germline V and J ends were trimmed by 1 base and 2 bases, with 12 bases remaining between them. The CDR3 extends over 16 amino acids. CDR3 bases: TGTGCCAGCAGCTTAGACCGGGACCCGACCAAAAACATTCAGTACTTC. It specifies CASSLDRDPTKNIQYF.

V gene TRBV4-1 combines with J gene TRBJ2-2; a possible D gene is TRBD1 (5 bases). CDR1 MGHRA and CDR2 YSYEKL come from the germline V gene. The V end lost 0 bases, the J end lost 4 bases, and 9 bases lay between the germline ends. The CDR3 covers 15 residues. The CDR3 sequence: CASSQEVGLTGELFF. CDR3 DNA: TGCGCCAGCAGCCAAGAAGTGGGGCTCACCGGGGAGCTGTTTTTT.

The CDR3 DNA follows: TGTGCCAGCAGTCCCTTGGGGGCTGAAGCTTTCTTT. Translated, it gives CASSPLGAEAFF. V usage is TRBV6-6 and J usage is TRBJ1-1, with a possible D match to TRBD1 (5 bases). This CDR3 is 12 amino acids long. Germline V gives CDR1 MNHNY, CDR2 SVGAGI (reference sequence). Trimming cost V 5 bases and J 6 bases, with 10 bases left between them.

This clone appeared once. The chain has TRBV4-1 and TRBJ2-7; TRBD1 is a possible D gene (5 bases). Trimming stripped 5 bases from V and 3 bases from J, with 20 bases between. This CDR3 is built from 16 residues. Germline-derived CDR1 and CDR2 are MGHRA and YSYEKL. The CDR3 sequence is CASSAMVGAKRYEQYF. Here the CDR3 DNA reads TGCGCCAGCAGCGCGATGGTAGGGGCGAAGCGCTACGAGCAGTACTTC.

The chain employs TRBV6-6 and TRBJ1-5; D is perhaps TRBD1 (5 bases). The germline CDR1 and CDR2 sequences are MNHNY and SVGAGI (reference sequence). Deletions cut 6 bases from V and 4 bases from J, with 16 bases between. This CDR3 is 15 amino acids long. The CDR3 region is CASSPGRLNNQPQHF. Here the CDR3 DNA reads TGTGCCAGCAGCCCGGGGCGCCTTAATAATCAGCCCCAGCATTTT.

The chain recombines TRBV6-6 with TRBJ2-3; TRBD2 might be the D (5 bases). Germline V lookup: CDR1 MNHNY, CDR2 SVGAGI (reference sequence). The CDR3 is 12 amino acids. The V gene lost 6 bases and the J gene lost 3 bases, with 7 bases spanning the gap. The CDR3 loop reads CASRTRTDTQYF. The DNA for the CDR3 is TGTGCCAGCAGAACTAGGACAGATACGCAGTATTTT.

V and J are TRBV9 and TRBJ2-4; TRBD2 might be the D (5 bases). The V gene's germline CDR1 is SGDLS and CDR2 YYNGEE. V lost 0 bases to trimming and J lost 6 bases, with 10 bases between them. The CDR3 is 14 amino acids. This CDR3 is CASSVGLWGNIQYF. CDR3 DNA: TGTGCCAGCAGCGTAGGACTATGGGGAAACATTCAGTACTTC.

The chain combines TRBV11-2 with TRBJ2-3; 8 bases fit TRBD2. The V segment lost 2 bases and the J segment 6 bases; nucleotides outside the gene matches: 10. The CDR3 runs to 16 residues. CDR1 is SGHAT and CDR2 is FQNNGV in the germline V gene. The CDR3 reads CASSLSGGLARDTQYF. Written as DNA, the CDR3 is TGTGCCAGCAGCTTAAGCGGGGGTCTAGCCCGGGATACGCAGTATTTT.

The chain links TRBV11-2 to TRBJ2-2, with D tentatively TRBD2 (6 bases). The CDR3 extends over 17 amino acids. Germline V lookup: CDR1 SGHAT, CDR2 FQNNGV. Deletions cut 5 bases from V and 0 bases from J, with 16 bases between. CDR3 loop: CASSAHLAQANTGELFF. Written as DNA, the CDR3 is TGTGCCAGCAGCGCTCATCTAGCGCAGGCGAACACCGGGGAGCTGTTTTTT.

V gene TRBV7-8 combines with J gene TRBJ2-7; maybe TRBD2 (6 bases). Germline V gene data show CDR1 as SGHVS and CDR2 as FQNEAQ. The CDR3 has 12 residues. Trimming took 6 bases from V and 5 from J, leaving 11 bases between them. CDR3 coding DNA: TGTGCCAGCAGTCAAGGCGGGGACGAGCAGTACTTC. The encoded protein is CASSQGGDEQYF.

The V gene is TRBV4-1, the J gene TRBJ2-1, with TRBD1 as a possible D gene (5 bases). V lost 0 bases and J lost 4, with 19 bases in between. The CDR3 consists of 18 residues. CDR1 and CDR2 (germline): MGHRA, YSYEKL. CDR3 coding DNA: TGCGCCAGCAGCCAAGAGTCCGCCAGGGCCGTTGGGTACAATGAGCAGTTCTTC. Its protein product is CASSQESARAVGYNEQFF.

Turning to this clone: A read error may account for a junction end that differs from germline. This chain connects TRBV10-1 to TRBJ2-5; 7 nucleotides line up with TRBD2. The CDR3 covers 17 residues. Germline values: CDR1 WNHNN, CDR2 SYGVQD (reference sequence). This chain's CDR3 is CASSESRASGLQKTQYF. The DNA of the CDR3 is TGCGCCAGCAGTGAGTCTAGGGCTAGCGGACTCCAAAAGACCCAGTACTTC.